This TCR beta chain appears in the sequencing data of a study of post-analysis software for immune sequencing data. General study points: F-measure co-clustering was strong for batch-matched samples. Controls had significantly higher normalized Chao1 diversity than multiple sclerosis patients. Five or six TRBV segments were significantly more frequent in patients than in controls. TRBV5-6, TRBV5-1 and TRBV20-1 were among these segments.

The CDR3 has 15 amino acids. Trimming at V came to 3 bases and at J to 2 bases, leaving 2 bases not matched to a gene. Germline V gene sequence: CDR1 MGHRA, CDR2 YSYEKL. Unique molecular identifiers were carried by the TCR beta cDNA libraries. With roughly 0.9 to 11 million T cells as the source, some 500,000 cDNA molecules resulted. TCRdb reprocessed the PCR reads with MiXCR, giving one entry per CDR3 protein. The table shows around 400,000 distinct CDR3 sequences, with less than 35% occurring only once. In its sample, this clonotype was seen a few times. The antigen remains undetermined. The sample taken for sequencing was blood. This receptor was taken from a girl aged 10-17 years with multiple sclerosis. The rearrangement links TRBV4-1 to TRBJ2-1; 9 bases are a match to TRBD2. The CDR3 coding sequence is TGCGCCAGCAGCCAGCTAGCGGGGCCCTACAATGAGCAGTTCTTC. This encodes CASSQLAGPYNEQFF.